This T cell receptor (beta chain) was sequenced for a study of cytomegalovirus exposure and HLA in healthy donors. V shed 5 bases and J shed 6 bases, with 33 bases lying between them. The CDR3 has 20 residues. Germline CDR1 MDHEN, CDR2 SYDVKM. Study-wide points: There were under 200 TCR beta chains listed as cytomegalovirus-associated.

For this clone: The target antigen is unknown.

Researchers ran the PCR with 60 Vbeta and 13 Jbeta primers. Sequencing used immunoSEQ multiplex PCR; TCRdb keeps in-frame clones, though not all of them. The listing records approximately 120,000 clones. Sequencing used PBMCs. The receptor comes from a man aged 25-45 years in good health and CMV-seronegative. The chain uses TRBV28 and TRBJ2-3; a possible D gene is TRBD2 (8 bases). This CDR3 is CASSPQGVLLLAEPGDTQYF. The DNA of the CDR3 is TGTGCCAGCAGTCCGCAGGGGGTCCTCTTACTAGCGGAGCCTGGGGATACGCAGTATTTT. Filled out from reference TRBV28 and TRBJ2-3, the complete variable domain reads DVKVTQSSRYLVKRTGEKVFLECVQDMDHENMFWYRQDPGLGLRLIYFSYDVKMKEKGDIPEGYSVSREKKERFSLILESASTNQTSMYLCASSPQGVLLLAEPGDTQYFGPGTRLTVL.